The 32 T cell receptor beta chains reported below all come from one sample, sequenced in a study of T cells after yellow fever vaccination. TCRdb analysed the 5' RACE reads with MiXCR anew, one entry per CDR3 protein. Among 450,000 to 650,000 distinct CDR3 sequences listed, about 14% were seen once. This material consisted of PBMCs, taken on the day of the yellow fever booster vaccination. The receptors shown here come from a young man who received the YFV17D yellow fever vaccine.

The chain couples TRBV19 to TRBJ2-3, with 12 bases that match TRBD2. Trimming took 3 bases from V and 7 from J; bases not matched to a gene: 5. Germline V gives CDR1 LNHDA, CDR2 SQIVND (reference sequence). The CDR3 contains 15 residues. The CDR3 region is CASSMTSGSQYTQYF. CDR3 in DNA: TGTGCCAGTAGTATGACTAGCGGGAGCCAATATACGCAGTATTTT.

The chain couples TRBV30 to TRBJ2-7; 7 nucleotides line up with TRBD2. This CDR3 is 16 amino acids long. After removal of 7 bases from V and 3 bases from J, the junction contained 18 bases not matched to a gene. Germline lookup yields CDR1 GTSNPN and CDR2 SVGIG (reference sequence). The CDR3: CASFYFSGSGGYEQYF. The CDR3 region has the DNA TGTGCCTCATTCTACTTCTCCGGGTCGGGGGGCTACGAGCAGTACTTC. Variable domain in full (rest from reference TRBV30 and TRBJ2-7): SQTIHQWPATLVQPVGSPLSLECTVEGTSNPNLYWYRQAAGRGLQLLFYSVGIGQISSEVPQNLSASRPQDRQFILSSKKLLLSDSGFYLCASFYFSGSGGYEQYFGPGTRLTVT.

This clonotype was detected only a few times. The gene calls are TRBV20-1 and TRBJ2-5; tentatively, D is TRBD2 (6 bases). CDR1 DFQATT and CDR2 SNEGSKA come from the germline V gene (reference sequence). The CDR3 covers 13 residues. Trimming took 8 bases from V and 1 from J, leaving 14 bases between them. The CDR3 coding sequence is TGCAGTATTGGGACTTTGACCCAAGAGACCCAGTACTTC. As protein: CSIGTLTQETQYF.

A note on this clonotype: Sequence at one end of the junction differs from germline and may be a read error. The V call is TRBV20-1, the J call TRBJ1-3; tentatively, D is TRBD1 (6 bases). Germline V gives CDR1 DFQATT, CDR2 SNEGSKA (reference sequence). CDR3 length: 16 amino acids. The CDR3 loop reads CCARDGQGRGGNTIYF. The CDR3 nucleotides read TGCTGTGCTAGAGATGGCCAGGGGAGAGGTGGAAACACCATATATTTT.

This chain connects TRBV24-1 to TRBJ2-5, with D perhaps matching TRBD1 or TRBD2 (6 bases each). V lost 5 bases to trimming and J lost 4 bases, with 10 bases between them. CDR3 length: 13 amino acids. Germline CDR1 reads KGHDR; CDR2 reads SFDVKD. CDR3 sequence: CATSVGGGETQYF. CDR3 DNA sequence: TGTGCCACCAGTGTCGGAGGGGGAGAGACCCAGTACTTC.

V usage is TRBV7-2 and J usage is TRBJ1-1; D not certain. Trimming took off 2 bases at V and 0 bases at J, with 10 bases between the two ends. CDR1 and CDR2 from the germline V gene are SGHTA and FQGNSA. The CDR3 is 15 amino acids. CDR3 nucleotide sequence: TGTGCCAGCAGCTTATTCGGTAACCTGAACACTGAAGCTTTCTTT. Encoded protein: CASSLFGNLNTEAFF.

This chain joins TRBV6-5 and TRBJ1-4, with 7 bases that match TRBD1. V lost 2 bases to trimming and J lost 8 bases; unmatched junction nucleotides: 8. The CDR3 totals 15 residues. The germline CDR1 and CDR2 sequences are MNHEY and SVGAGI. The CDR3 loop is CASSYTQGRSEKLFF. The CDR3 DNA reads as TGTGCCAGCAGTTACACACAGGGGCGTAGCGAAAAACTGTTTTTT.

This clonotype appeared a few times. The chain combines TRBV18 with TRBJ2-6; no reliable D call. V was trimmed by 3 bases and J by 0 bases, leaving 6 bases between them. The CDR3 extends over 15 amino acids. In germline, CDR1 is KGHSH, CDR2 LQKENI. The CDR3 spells CASSPPSSGANVLTF. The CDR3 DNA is TGTGCCAGCTCACCGCCGAGCTCTGGGGCCAACGTCCTGACTTTC. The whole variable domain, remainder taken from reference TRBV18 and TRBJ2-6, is NAGVMQNPRHLVRRRGQEARLRCSPMKGHSHVYWYRQLPEEGLKFMVYLQKENIIDESGMPKERFSAEFPKEGPSILRIQQVVRGDSAAYFCASSPPSSGANVLTFGAGSRLTVL.

Here the CDR3 DNA reads TGTGCCAGCAGCGTAGCGAAAGTGCTTGAGGAGGGAATGCACACTGAAGCTTTCTTT. Encoded protein: CASSVAKVLEEGMHTEAFF. The rearrangement uses TRBV9 and TRBJ1-1, with D unresolved. Trimming shortened V by 0 bases and J by 3 bases, and 24 bases separated the two germline ends. The CDR3 length is 19 residues. CDR1 SGDLS and CDR2 YYNGEE come from the germline V gene.

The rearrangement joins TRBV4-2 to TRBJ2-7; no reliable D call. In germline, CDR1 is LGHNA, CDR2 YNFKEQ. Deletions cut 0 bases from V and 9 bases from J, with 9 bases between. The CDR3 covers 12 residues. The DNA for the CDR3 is TGTGCCAGCAGCCAAGATCCGACTGGGCAGTACTTC. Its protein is CASSQDPTGQYF.

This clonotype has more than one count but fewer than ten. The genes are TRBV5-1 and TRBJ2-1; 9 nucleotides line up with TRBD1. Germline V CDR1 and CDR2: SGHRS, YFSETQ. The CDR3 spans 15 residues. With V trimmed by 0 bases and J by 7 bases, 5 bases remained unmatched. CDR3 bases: TGCGCCAGCAGCTTGGCTGGGACAGGGTTGAATGAGCAGTTCTTC. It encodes CASSLAGTGLNEQFF.

In DNA form, the CDR3 reads TGCAGTGCTAGAGGACTAGCGGGAGGGGGCACAGATACGCAGTATTTT. Its protein product is CSARGLAGGGTDTQYF. V usage is TRBV20-1 and J usage is TRBJ2-3, with TRBD2 matching over 14 bases. The CDR3 has 16 residues. The germline CDR1 and CDR2 sequences are DFQATT and SNEGSKA (reference sequence). With V trimmed by 1 base and J by 1 base, 1 base remained unmatched.

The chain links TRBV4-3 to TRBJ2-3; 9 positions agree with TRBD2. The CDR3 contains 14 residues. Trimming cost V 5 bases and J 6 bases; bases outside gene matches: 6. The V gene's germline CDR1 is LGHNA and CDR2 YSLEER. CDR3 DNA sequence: TGCGCCAGCAGCGCGGCGGGAGGGTTTGATACGCAGTATTTT. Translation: CASSAAGGFDTQYF.

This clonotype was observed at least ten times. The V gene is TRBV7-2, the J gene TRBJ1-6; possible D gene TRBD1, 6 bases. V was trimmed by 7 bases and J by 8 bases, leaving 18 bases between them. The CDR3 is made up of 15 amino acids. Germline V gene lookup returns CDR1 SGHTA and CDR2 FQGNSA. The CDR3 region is CASNLGGALYSPLHF. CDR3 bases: TGTGCCAGCAACTTGGGGGGGGCCCTCTATTCACCCCTCCACTTT. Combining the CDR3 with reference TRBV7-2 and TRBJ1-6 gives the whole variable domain GAGVSQSPSNKVTEKGKDVELRCDPISGHTALYWYRQSLGQGLEFLIYFQGNSAPDKSGLPSDRFSAERTGGSVSTLTIQRTQQEDSAVYLCASNLGGALYSPLHFGNGTRLTVT.

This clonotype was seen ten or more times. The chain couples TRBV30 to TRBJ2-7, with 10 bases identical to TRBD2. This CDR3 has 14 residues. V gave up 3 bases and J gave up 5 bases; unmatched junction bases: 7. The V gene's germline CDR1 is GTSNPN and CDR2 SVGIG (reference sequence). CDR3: CAWRHVAGGHEQYF. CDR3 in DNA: TGTGCCTGGAGGCACGTAGCGGGAGGTCACGAGCAGTACTTC.

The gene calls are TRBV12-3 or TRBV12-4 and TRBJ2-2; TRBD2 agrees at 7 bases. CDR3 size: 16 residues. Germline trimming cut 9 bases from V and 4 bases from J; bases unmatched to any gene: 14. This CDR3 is CARHKEGGSITGELFF. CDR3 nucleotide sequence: TGTGCCAGGCATAAGGAGGGAGGGAGTATCACCGGGGAGCTGTTTTTT.

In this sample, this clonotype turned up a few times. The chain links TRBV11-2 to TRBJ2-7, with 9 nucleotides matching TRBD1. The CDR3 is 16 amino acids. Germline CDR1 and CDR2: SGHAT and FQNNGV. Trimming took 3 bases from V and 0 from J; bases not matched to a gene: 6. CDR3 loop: CASSLAGTGFSYEQYF. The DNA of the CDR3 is TGTGCCAGCAGCTTGGCCGGGACAGGGTTCTCCTACGAGCAGTACTTC. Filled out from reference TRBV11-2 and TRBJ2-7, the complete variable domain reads EAGVAQSPRYKIIEKRQSVAFWCNPISGHATLYWYQQILGQGPKLLIQFQNNGVVDDSQLPKDRFSAERLKGVDSTLKIQPAKLEDSAVYLCASSLAGTGFSYEQYFGPGTRLTVT.

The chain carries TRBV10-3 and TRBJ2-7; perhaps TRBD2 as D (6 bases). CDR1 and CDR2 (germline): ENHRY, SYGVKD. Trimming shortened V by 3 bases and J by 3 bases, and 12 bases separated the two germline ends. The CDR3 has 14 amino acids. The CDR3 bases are TGTGCCATCAGTGACCAGACTAGTTTCTACGAGCAGTACTTC. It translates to CAISDQTSFYEQYF.

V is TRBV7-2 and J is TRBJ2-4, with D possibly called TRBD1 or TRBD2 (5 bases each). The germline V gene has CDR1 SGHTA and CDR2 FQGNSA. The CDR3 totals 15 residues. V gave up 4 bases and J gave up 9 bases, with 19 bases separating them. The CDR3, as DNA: TGTGCCAGCAGCTCCCGAGGGGTGAGTCTCGGCATTCAGTACTTC. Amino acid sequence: CASSSRGVSLGIQYF.

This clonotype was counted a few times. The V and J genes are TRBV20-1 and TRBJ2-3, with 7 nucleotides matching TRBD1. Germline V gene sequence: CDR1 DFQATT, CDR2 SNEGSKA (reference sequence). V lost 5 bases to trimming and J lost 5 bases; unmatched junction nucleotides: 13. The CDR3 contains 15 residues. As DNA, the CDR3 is TGCAGTGCTTATAAGGGGGCTCGGTTGTTAGATACGCAGTATTTT. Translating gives CSAYKGARLLDTQYF.

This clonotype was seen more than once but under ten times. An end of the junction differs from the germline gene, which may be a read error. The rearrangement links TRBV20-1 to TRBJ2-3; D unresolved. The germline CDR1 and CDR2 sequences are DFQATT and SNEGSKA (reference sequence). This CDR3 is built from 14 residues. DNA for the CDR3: TGCTGTGCTAGAGAGACTGGGCCAACAGATACGCAGTATTTT. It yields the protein CCARETGPTDTQYF.

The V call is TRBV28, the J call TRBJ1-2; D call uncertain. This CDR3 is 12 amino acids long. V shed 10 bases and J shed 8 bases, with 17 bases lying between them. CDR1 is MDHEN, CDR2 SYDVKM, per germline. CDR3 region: CATDKDLFGYTF. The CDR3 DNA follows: TGTGCCACTGACAAGGACCTATTCGGCTACACCTTC.

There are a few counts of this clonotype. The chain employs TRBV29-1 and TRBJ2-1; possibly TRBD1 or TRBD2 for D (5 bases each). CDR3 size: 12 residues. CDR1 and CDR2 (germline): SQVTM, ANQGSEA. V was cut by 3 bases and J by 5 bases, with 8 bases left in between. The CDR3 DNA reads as TGCAGCGTTGACGAGGGGCACAATGAGCAGTTCTTC. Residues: CSVDEGHNEQFF.

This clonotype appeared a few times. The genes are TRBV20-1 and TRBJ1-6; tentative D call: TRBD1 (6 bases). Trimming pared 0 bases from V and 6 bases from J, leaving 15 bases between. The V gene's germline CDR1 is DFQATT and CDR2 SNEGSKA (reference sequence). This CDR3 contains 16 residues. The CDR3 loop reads CSARETLSGVNSPLHF. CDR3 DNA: TGCAGTGCTAGAGAAACGTTATCAGGGGTTAATTCACCCCTCCACTTT.

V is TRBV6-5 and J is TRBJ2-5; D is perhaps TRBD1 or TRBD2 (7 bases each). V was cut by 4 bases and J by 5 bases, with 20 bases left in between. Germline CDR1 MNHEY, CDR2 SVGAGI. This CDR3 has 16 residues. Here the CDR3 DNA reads TGTGCCAGCAGTTCCGCGGGGAGGGGGCTCTACGAGACCCAGTACTTC. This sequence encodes CASSSAGRGLYETQYF.

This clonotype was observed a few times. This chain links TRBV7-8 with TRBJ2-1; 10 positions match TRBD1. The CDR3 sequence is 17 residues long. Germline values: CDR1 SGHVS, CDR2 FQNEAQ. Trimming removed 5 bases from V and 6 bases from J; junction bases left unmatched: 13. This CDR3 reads CASSQFSDRGSLNEQFF. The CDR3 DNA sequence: TGTGCCAGCAGCCAATTCTCGGACAGGGGGTCTCTCAATGAGCAGTTCTTC.

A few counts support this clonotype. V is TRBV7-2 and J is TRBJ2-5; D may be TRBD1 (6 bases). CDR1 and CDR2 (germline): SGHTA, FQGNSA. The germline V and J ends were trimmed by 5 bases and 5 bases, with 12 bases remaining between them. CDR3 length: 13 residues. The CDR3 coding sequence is TGTGCCAGCAGCCAAGGGGGTTCGGAGACCCAGTACTTC. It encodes CASSQGGSETQYF.

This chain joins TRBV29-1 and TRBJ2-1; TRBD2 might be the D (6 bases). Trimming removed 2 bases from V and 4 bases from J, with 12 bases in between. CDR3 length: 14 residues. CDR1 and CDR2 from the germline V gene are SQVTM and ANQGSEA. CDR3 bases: TGCAGCGTTGAACAGTCCGGGACTTACAATGAGCAGTTCTTC. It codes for CSVEQSGTYNEQFF.

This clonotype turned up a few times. CDR3 bases: TGTGCCAGCAGTTTACGGCCCTATGATGATACGCAGTATTTT. It yields the protein CASSLRPYDDTQYF. The V and J genes are TRBV27 and TRBJ2-3, with D hard to call. The V end lost 2 bases, the J end lost 6 bases, and 12 bases lay between the germline ends. There are 14 residues in the CDR3. Germline values: CDR1 MNHEY, CDR2 SMNVEV (reference sequence).

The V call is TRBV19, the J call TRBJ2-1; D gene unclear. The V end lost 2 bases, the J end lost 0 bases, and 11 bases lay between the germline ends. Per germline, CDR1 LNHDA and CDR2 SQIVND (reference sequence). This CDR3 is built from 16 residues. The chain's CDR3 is CASSIQALSSYNEQFF. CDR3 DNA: TGTGCCAGTAGTATACAGGCTCTTAGCTCCTACAATGAGCAGTTCTTC.

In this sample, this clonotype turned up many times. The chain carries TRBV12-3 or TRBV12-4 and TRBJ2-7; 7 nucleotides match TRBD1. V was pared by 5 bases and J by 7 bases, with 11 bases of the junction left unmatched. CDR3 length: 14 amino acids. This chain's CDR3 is CASSRTGRLGEQYF. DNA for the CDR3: TGTGCCAGCAGTCGGACAGGTCGGCTGGGGGAGCAGTACTTC.

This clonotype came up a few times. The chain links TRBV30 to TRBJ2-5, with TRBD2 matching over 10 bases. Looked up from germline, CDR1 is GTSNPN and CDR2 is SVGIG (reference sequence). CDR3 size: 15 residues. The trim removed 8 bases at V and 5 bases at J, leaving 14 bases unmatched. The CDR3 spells CARDESSGSSETQYF. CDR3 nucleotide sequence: TGTGCCAGGGACGAGTCTAGCGGGAGTTCTGAGACCCAGTACTTC. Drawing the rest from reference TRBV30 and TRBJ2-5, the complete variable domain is SQTIHQWPATLVQPVGSPLSLECTVEGTSNPNLYWYRQAAGRGLQLLFYSVGIGQISSEVPQNLSASRPQDRQFILSSKKLLLSDSGFYLCARDESSGSSETQYFGPGTRLLVL.